The clone carrying this T cell receptor (beta chain) was detected a few times. What it binds is not known. V shed 0 bases and J shed 0 bases, with 12 bases lying between them. The CDR3 spans 17 residues. The germline gives CDR1 KGHSH, CDR2 LQKENI. The sample originates from a study of cytomegalovirus exposure and HLA in healthy donors. Study findings and constraints: Association of 16,951 TCR beta sequences with HLA alleles was found at 0.05 false discovery rate in a later analysis.

Nominal health characterized the donors when sampled, though unrecorded immune exposures were likely. In the PCR, 60 Vbeta and 13 Jbeta primers were used. Profiled with immunoSEQ multiplex PCR; TCRdb holds only in-frame clones, not every one. Here the sample spans roughly 120,000 clones, around three quarters being singletons. The chain recombines TRBV18 with TRBJ1-5; tentatively, D is TRBD1 (6 bases). The TCR comes from a woman in her sixties in good health and CMV-seropositive. Material: PBMCs. For the CDR3, the DNA is TGTGCCAGCTCACCACCGAACTACAGGGATAGCAATCAGCCCCAGCATTTT. Translating gives CASSPPNYRDSNQPQHF.